These 26 T cell receptor beta chains share one sample of origin, sequenced in a study of lymphopenia after photon versus proton radiotherapy. Repertoires were generated with immunoSEQ multiplex PCR, while TCRdb's copy carries only in-frame clones and drops some. The top ten hold roughly 15% of the sample, which has about 35,000 clones, 80% to 95% seen once. This specimen was peripheral blood, taken from a patient treated with photon-based radiotherapy. These receptors all come from a man aged 60-69 years with cholangiocarcinoma.

The rearrangement links TRBV9 to TRBJ1-4, with 7 bases identical to TRBD1. V shed 4 bases and J 7 bases; nucleotides not matched to a gene: 7. This CDR3 is built from 14 residues. CDR1 is SGDLS, CDR2 YYNGEE, per germline. The CDR3 bases are TGTGCCAGCAGCCCGACAGGGAGGAGTGAAAAACTGTTTTTT. Translating it yields CASSPTGRSEKLFF.

The genes are TRBV27 and TRBJ1-1; D gene ambiguous. The germline gives CDR1 MNHEY, CDR2 SMNVEV (reference sequence). Trimming cost V 3 bases and J 3 bases, with 11 bases left between them. CDR3 size: 14 residues. The CDR3 DNA is TGTGCCAGCAGTTTCTTGGGCAGAGACACTGAAGCTTTCTTT. Translation: CASSFLGRDTEAFF.

The rearrangement joins TRBV10-3 to TRBJ2-5; D possibly corresponds to TRBD1 (6 bases). The CDR3 contains 12 residues. The V end was cut by 7 bases, the J end by 4 bases, with 10 bases between. CDR1 and CDR2 from the germline V gene are ENHRY and SYGVKD. DNA for the CDR3: TGTGCCATCAAAGAAGGGGGAGAGACCCAGTACTTC. Translation: CAIKEGGETQYF.

This clone was counted a few times. A read error may account for a junction end that differs from germline. The V and J genes are TRBV7-7 and TRBJ2-7; 8 bases line up with TRBD2. Germline lookup yields CDR1 SSHAT and CDR2 FNYEAQ (reference sequence). This CDR3 has 14 amino acids. The CDR3 coding sequence is TGTGCTAGCAGCTTAACTAGCGGATCCTACGAGCAGTACTTC. Translation: CASSLTSGSYEQYF.

The chain uses TRBV19 and TRBJ2-5, with 8 bases that match TRBD1. Germline CDR1 is LNHDA and CDR2 is SQIVND (reference sequence). J was trimmed by 1 base and V by 6 bases; bases with no gene match: 4. The CDR3 is 14 amino acids. The CDR3 sequence is CASSRQGPQETQYF. The CDR3 nucleotides are TGTGCCAGTAGCCGACAGGGGCCCCAAGAGACCCAGTACTTC.

The chain is built from TRBV7-8 and TRBJ1-1, with no clear D. CDR1 is SGHVS, CDR2 FQNEAQ, per germline. Trimming took off 5 bases at V and 8 bases at J, with 9 bases between the two ends. CDR3 size: 11 residues. The DNA of the CDR3 is TGTGCCAGCAGCCCCCTGAGGGAAGCTTTCTTT. It translates to CASSPLREAFF.

The V and J genes are TRBV7-9 and TRBJ2-1; 8 nucleotides agree with TRBD1. V lost 1 base to trimming and J lost 2 bases; unmatched junction nucleotides: 10. Germline lookup yields CDR1 SEHNR and CDR2 FQNEAQ (reference sequence). The length of the CDR3 is 18 residues. CDR3: CASSLDGIRGRTYNEQFF. The CDR3 DNA reads TGTGCCAGCAGCTTAGACGGGATCAGGGGGCGTACCTACAATGAGCAGTTCTTC.

The V and J genes are TRBV7-6 and TRBJ2-5; 8 bases match TRBD1. Germline assignment: CDR1 SGHVS and CDR2 FNYEAQ. The CDR3 contains 15 residues. With V trimmed by 3 bases and J by 0 bases, 3 bases remained unmatched. DNA for the CDR3: TGTGCCAGCAGCTTCGCGGGACAGGACCAAGAGACCCAGTACTTC. Translating it yields CASSFAGQDQETQYF.

The V call is TRBV7-9, the J call TRBJ2-3; no reliable D call. Germline V gives CDR1 SEHNR, CDR2 FQNEAQ (reference sequence). CDR3 length: 15 residues. V lost 2 bases to trimming and J lost 5 bases, with 14 bases between them. This CDR3 reads CASSLTIPGRDTQYF. The CDR3 DNA reads as TGTGCCAGCAGCTTAACTATACCCGGGCGAGATACGCAGTATTTT.

The CDR3 loop reads CASSPTGNYEQYF. The CDR3 DNA is TGTGCCAGCAGCCCGACAGGGAACTACGAGCAGTACTTC. V is TRBV6-6 and J is TRBJ2-7; the match to TRBD1 covers 7 bases. CDR1 is MNHNY and CDR2 is SVGAGI in the germline V gene (reference sequence). The CDR3 is made up of 13 amino acids. The junction had 5 bases not matched to a gene; V was cut back by 6 bases and J by 3 bases.

The chain carries TRBV4-1 and TRBJ2-7; D is unclear. Trimming took 2 bases from V and 0 from J, leaving 8 bases between them. This CDR3 spans 14 amino acids. Germline V gene data show CDR1 as MGHRA and CDR2 as YSYEKL. The CDR3 region is CASSQYDFSYEQYF. The CDR3 bases are TGCGCCAGCAGCCAATACGACTTCTCCTACGAGCAGTACTTC.

The chain employs TRBV20-1 and TRBJ1-2, with unresolved D. The V and J ends lost 3 bases and 13 bases respectively, with 15 bases between them. This CDR3 is 11 amino acids long. Germline V gives CDR1 DFQATT, CDR2 SNEGSKA (reference sequence). CDR3 loop: CSASNGQALTF. The CDR3 nucleotides read TGCAGTGCTAGTAACGGGCAGGCCCTCACCTTC.

The chain has TRBV10-1 and TRBJ2-1; 7 bases are shared with TRBD2. This CDR3 is 15 amino acids long. Trimming took 3 bases from V and 6 from J; bases not matched to a gene: 8. Germline V gene sequence: CDR1 WNHNN, CDR2 SYGVQD (reference sequence). CDR3 sequence (DNA): TGCGCCAGCAGTGATCGGGGGACTAAGCCCAATGAGCAGTTCTTC. It codes for CASSDRGTKPNEQFF.

V gene TRBV4-2 combines with J gene TRBJ2-7; TRBD2 matches 9 bases. In germline, CDR1 is LGHNA, CDR2 YNFKEQ. V dropped 3 bases and J dropped 4; count of bases not matched to a gene: 10. The CDR3 covers 16 residues. The CDR3: CASSHYSSGRLYEQYF. CDR3 nucleotide sequence: TGTGCCAGCAGCCACTACTCAAGCGGGAGGCTTTACGAGCAGTACTTC.

The chain joins TRBV18 to TRBJ2-5; D may be TRBD2 (7 bases). Judging by the DNA end, TRBJ2-7 fits better; the J call may be wrong. CDR3 length equals 15 residues. The germline CDR1 and CDR2 sequences are KGHSH and LQKENI. Here the CDR3 reads CASSPREGGFYEQYF. The CDR3 DNA follows: TGTGCCAGCTCACCCCGAGAGGGGGGGTTCTACGAGCAGTACTTC.

This chain uses TRBV6-1 with TRBJ2-4; 7 positions match TRBD2. V dropped 6 bases and J dropped 8; count of bases not matched to a gene: 7. This CDR3 is 13 amino acids long. Germline values: CDR1 MNHNS, CDR2 SASEGT. CDR3 DNA sequence: TGTGCCAGCAGCGGGGACTACACATACATTCAGTACTTC. Translation gives CASSGDYTYIQYF.

This clone was seen a few times. The J gene is TRBJ2-7, the V gene TRBV5-4; D is undetermined. The CDR3 covers 13 residues. The germline V and J ends were trimmed by 4 bases and 6 bases, with 14 bases remaining between them. Germline V gene data show CDR1 as SGHNT and CDR2 as YYREEE (reference sequence). CDR3 region: CASSGPDRSEQYF. The CDR3 nucleotides are TGTGCCAGCAGCGGCCCGGACCGTTCCGAGCAGTACTTC.

The chain joins TRBV29-1 to TRBJ2-7; TRBD1 matches at 11 bases. The V gene's germline CDR1 is SQVTM and CDR2 ANQGSEA. This CDR3 is built from 14 residues. V shed 5 bases and J 7 bases; nucleotides not matched to a gene: 10. The CDR3, as DNA: TGCAGCGTTATGCGGGACAGGGGGTTCGAAGAGCAGTACTTC. Amino acids: CSVMRDRGFEEQYF.

The gene calls are TRBV4-3 and TRBJ1-5, with D maybe TRBD1 (6 bases). Germline lookup yields CDR1 LGHNA and CDR2 YSLEER. This CDR3 comprises 15 residues. V was trimmed by 0 bases and J by 7 bases, leaving 13 bases between them. CDR3 nucleotide sequence: TGCGCCAGCAGCCAAGAGGCCCGCCAGGGGCAGCCCCAGCATTTT. It translates to CASSQEARQGQPQHF.

The rearrangement links TRBV18 to TRBJ2-1; 8 positions match TRBD2. Germline lookup yields CDR1 KGHSH and CDR2 LQKENI. The CDR3 runs to 15 residues. With 5 bases clipped from V and 7 bases from J, the junction kept 10 bases outside the gene matches. Written as DNA, the CDR3 is TGTGCCAGCTCAAGAGCGGGAGAGGTTCGGAATGAGCAGTTCTTC. Translated: CASSRAGEVRNEQFF.

The chain has TRBV6-6 and TRBJ2-3, with D possibly being TRBD2 (6 bases). Germline V gene sequence: CDR1 MNHNY, CDR2 SVGAGI (reference sequence). The ends were cut back, 3 bases at V and 2 bases at J, with 12 bases in the middle. The CDR3 runs 15 residues. DNA of the CDR3: TGTGCCAGCAGTTATGGAGGGGAAAACACAGATACGCAGTATTTT. Translated: CASSYGGENTDTQYF.

The rearrangement joins TRBV6-6 to TRBJ1-4; D is uncertain. The ends were cut back, 8 bases at V and 3 bases at J, with 10 bases in the middle. This CDR3 is built from 13 residues. Germline CDR1 and CDR2: MNHNY and SVGAGI (reference sequence). Here the CDR3 reads CASSWRANEKLFF. CDR3 coding DNA: TGTGCCAGCTCCTGGAGGGCTAATGAAAAACTGTTTTTT.

This chain uses TRBV6-6 with TRBJ1-5; 7 bases map to TRBD1. This CDR3 is built from 15 residues. Trimming removed 1 base from V and 5 bases from J; junction bases left unmatched: 5. CDR1 and CDR2 (germline): MNHNY, SVGAGI (reference sequence). The CDR3 sequence: CASSYLGRGDQPQHF. Written as DNA, the CDR3 is TGTGCCAGCAGTTACTTGGGCAGGGGGGATCAGCCCCAGCATTTT.

The chain carries TRBV27 and TRBJ2-7; tentatively, D is TRBD1 (5 bases). Trimming shortened V by 6 bases and J by 0 bases, and 15 bases separated the two germline ends. The CDR3 sequence is 15 residues long. Germline V gives CDR1 MNHEY, CDR2 SMNVEV (reference sequence). DNA of the CDR3: TGTGCCAGCAGGCTACAGGTTCAAAGCTCCTACGAGCAGTACTTC. It codes for CASRLQVQSSYEQYF.

The chain couples TRBV28 to TRBJ1-4; 10 bases map to TRBD1. Trimming cost V 5 bases and J 4 bases; bases outside gene matches: 7. CDR3 length: 16 amino acids. CDR1 is MDHEN, CDR2 SYDVKM, per germline. As DNA, the CDR3 is TGTGCCAGCAGTCCCCCCGGGACAGGGGTTAATGAAAAACTGTTTTTT. Protein: CASSPPGTGVNEKLFF.

This clone was counted only a few times. V gene TRBV7-9 combines with J gene TRBJ2-1, with TRBD2 matching over 12 bases. CDR3 size: 17 residues. With V trimmed by 2 bases and J by 6 bases, 8 bases remained unmatched. Germline CDR1 and CDR2: SEHNR and FQNEAQ (reference sequence). The CDR3 region has the DNA TGTGCCAGCAGCTTAACCCAGCTAGCGGGGGGGCTCAATGAGCAGTTCTTC. Translation: CASSLTQLAGGLNEQFF.